What follows describes a single T cell receptor beta chain. No antigen is known for it. One junction end does not reproduce the germline sequence, and a read error may be involved. This CDR3 contains 9 residues. Germline V gives CDR1 SGHDT, CDR2 YYEEEE. Both 60 Vbeta primers and 13 Jbeta primers went into the PCR. Sequenced by immunoSEQ multiplex PCR; TCRdb stores in-frame clones only, minus some. The table lists around 160,000 clones, over 70% of them singletons, with more than 1.5% in the top ten. This sample is part of a study of cytomegalovirus exposure and HLA in healthy donors. Study conclusions and caveats: Because they were indistinguishable, some V segments, including TRBV6-2 and TRBV6-3, were excluded.

This TCR derives from a woman between 18 and 30 years old in good health and CMV-seronegative. Sequences were obtained from PBMCs. The chain recombines TRBV5-6 with TRBJ1-1; a weak D match, TRBD1 (5 bases). The CDR3 DNA follows: TGTGCCAGCAGCTTGTCGGGGGGGTTT. It specifies CASSLSGGF.